The rows below give T cell receptor beta chains drawn from one sample of a study of T cells in Graves' hyperthyroidism and ophthalmopathy. From the multiplex PCR reads, TCRdb called clonotypes with MiXCR, one entry per CDR3 protein. The top ten clones hold around 7% of a sample with some 440,000 distinct CDR3 sequences, more than 15% of them seen once. The sequencing sample was made of blood. The receptors originated from a woman between 18 and 30 years old with Graves' hyperthyroidism. Both conserved end residues are part of each CDR3. The order of the fields is J gene, clone size, D gene, V gene, CDR3 DNA, CDR3 protein. The D gene is left open where the match is weak. A clone size is listed for some rows: how often the clone was seen (once, few, many), or a class if it is expanded.

J: TRBJ2-5
size: many
D: TRBD1
V: TRBV28
DNA: TGTGCCAGCAGTTCAACAGGGGCCCAAGAGACCCAGTACTTC
CDR3: CASSSTGAQETQYF

J: TRBJ2-7
size: many
D: -
V: TRBV11-2
DNA: TGTGCCAGCAGCTTAGCCCTATCGTCCTACGAGCAGTACTTC
CDR3: CASSLALSSYEQYF

J: TRBJ2-1
size: -
D: -
V: TRBV2
DNA: TGTGCCAGCACTTGGCCTCGGGAGCAGTTCTTC
CDR3: CASTWPREQFF

J: TRBJ2-1
size: many
D: -
V: TRBV5-1
DNA: TGCGCCAGCAGCTGGACAGCCAACAATGAGCAGTTCTTC
CDR3: CASSWTANNEQFF

J: TRBJ2-5
size: -
D: -
V: TRBV5-1
DNA: TGCGCCAGCAGCTCCGGGAGACCAGGACAAGAGACCCAGTACTTC
CDR3: CASSSGRPGQETQYF

J: TRBJ2-7
size: many
D: TRBD2
V: TRBV29-1
DNA: TGCAGCGTTGCGGGGACTAGCGAAGCCTCCTACGAGCAGTACTTC
CDR3: CSVAGTSEASYEQYF

J: TRBJ1-5
size: many
D: TRBD1
V: TRBV5-1
DNA: TGCGCCAGCAGCCTGGGGACAGCCTCTCAGCCCCAGCATTTT
CDR3: CASSLGTASQPQHF

J: TRBJ2-2
size: many
D: TRBD1
V: TRBV5-1
DNA: TGCGCCAGCAGCTCCCGGGACAGGGGGACCGGGGAGCTGTTTTTT
CDR3: CASSSRDRGTGELFF

J: TRBJ2-5
size: many
D: -
V: TRBV30
DNA: TGTGCCTGCGAGGAGGAGACCCAGTACTTC
CDR3: CACEEETQYF

J: TRBJ2-5
size: many
D: -
V: TRBV5-8
DNA: TGTGCCAGCAGCCCAGAGGGCCGGGGCCAAGAGACCCAGTACTTC
CDR3: CASSPEGRGQETQYF

J: TRBJ1-5
size: many
D: -
V: TRBV18
DNA: TGTGCCAGCTCACCGGACAGAGATCAGCCCCAGCATTTT
CDR3: CASSPDRDQPQHF

J: TRBJ2-7
size: many
D: -
V: TRBV7-9
DNA: TGTGCCAGCAGCTTAGATGGTCTCTCCTACGAGCAGTACTTC
CDR3: CASSLDGLSYEQYF

J: TRBJ2-1
size: many
D: -
V: TRBV5-1
DNA: TGCGCCAGCAGCCCTGACCTCTATGAGCAGTTCTTC
CDR3: CASSPDLYEQFF

J: TRBJ2-7
size: many
D: -
V: TRBV6-1
DNA: TGTGCCAGTGTTCCCTACGAGCAGTACTTC
CDR3: CASVPYEQYF

J: TRBJ1-3
size: -
D: -
V: TRBV6-1
DNA: TGTGCCAGCAGTGAAGTAATACTCGGAAACACCATATATTTT
CDR3: CASSEVILGNTIYF

J: TRBJ2-3
size: many
D: -
V: TRBV3-1
DNA: TGTGCCAGCAGCCGATCGGGGGGCACAGATACGCAGTATTTT
CDR3: CASSRSGGTDTQYF

J: TRBJ2-7
size: many
D: -
V: TRBV20-1
DNA: TGCAGTGCTAGATTGAGTGGGGGGACCTACGAGCAGTACTTC
CDR3: CSARLSGGTYEQYF

J: TRBJ2-5
size: -
D: TRBD1
V: TRBV5-1
DNA: TGCGCCAGCAGCTTGGAGACAGGGGCCTACCAAGAGACCCAGTACTTC
CDR3: CASSLETGAYQETQYF

J: TRBJ2-7
size: many
D: TRBD2
V: TRBV5-1
DNA: TGCGCCAGCAGCTCTTCGACTAGCGGGGTCTACGAGCAGTACTTC
CDR3: CASSSSTSGVYEQYF

J: TRBJ2-7
size: many
D: -
V: TRBV4-1
DNA: TGCGCCAGCAGCCCCTGGGCCCAGAGGCACGAGCAGTACTTC
CDR3: CASSPWAQRHEQYF

J: TRBJ2-7
size: many
D: TRBD2
V: TRBV6-2/TRBV6-3
DNA: TGTGCCAGCAGCAAACCCGCTAGCGGGACCTCCTACGAGCAGTACTTC
CDR3: CASSKPASGTSYEQYF

J: TRBJ2-7
size: many
D: -
V: TRBV6-1
DNA: TGTGCCAGCAGGAGTGGTGCTGGACAAACCTACGAGCAGTACTTC
CDR3: CASRSGAGQTYEQYF

J: TRBJ1-3
size: few
D: -
V: TRBV13
DNA: TGTGCCAGCAGCTTAGGGCAGGGTCCTGGAAACACCATATATTTT
CDR3: CASSLGQGPGNTIYF

J: TRBJ2-5
size: few
D: TRBD2
V: TRBV20-1
DNA: TGCAGTGGACTAGCGGGGGGCCAAGAGACCCAGTACTTC
CDR3: CSGLAGGQETQYF

J: TRBJ1-1
size: many
D: TRBD1
V: TRBV20-1
DNA: TGCAGTGCAGACAGGGGGCAAAACACTGAAGCTTTCTTT
CDR3: CSADRGQNTEAFF

J: TRBJ2-7
size: -
D: -
V: TRBV4-1
DNA: TGCGCCAGCAGCCAAGGTCCATCCCGGGAGAACTACGAGCAGTACTTC
CDR3: CASSQGPSRENYEQYF

J: TRBJ2-3
size: many
D: -
V: TRBV27
DNA: TGTGCCAGCAGTTTCTCGGGACTCGAGGGAGATACGCAGTATTTT
CDR3: CASSFSGLEGDTQYF

J: TRBJ1-2
size: many
D: TRBD1
V: TRBV7-9
DNA: TGTGCCAGCAGCTTAGCGAGGACAGGGGTGGACTATGGCTACACCTTC
CDR3: CASSLARTGVDYGYTF

J: TRBJ2-3
size: many
D: TRBD1
V: TRBV5-1
DNA: TGTGCCAGCAGGGACAGGGGAACAGATACGCAGTATTTT
CDR3: CASRDRGTDTQYF

J: TRBJ1-1
size: many
D: TRBD1
V: TRBV11-3
DNA: TGTGCCAGCAGCTTGACAGGGGGCAAGCACACTGAAGCTTTCTTT
CDR3: CASSLTGGKHTEAFF

J: TRBJ2-7
size: -
D: -
V: TRBV6-1
DNA: TGTGCCAGCAGTCCGGGCGGGGCCGGGGCCTACGAGCAGTACTTC
CDR3: CASSPGGAGAYEQYF

J: TRBJ2-7
size: many
D: -
V: TRBV6-1
DNA: TGTGCCAGCAAAACGGGAGTCTCCTACGAGCAGTACTTC
CDR3: CASKTGVSYEQYF

J: TRBJ1-1
size: many
D: -
V: TRBV25-1
DNA: TGTGCCAGCAGTGGCCAGTGGAACACTGAAGCTTTCTTT
CDR3: CASSGQWNTEAFF

J: TRBJ2-7
size: many
D: -
V: TRBV20-1
DNA: TGCAGTGCCTCATCTTCAGGTTACTCCTACGAGCAGTACTTC
CDR3: CSASSSGYSYEQYF

J: TRBJ1-2
size: many
D: TRBD1
V: TRBV24-1
DNA: TGTGCCACCAGTGACAAGACAGGGCGGGTCAACTATGGCTACACCTTC
CDR3: CATSDKTGRVNYGYTF

J: TRBJ2-2
size: -
D: TRBD1
V: TRBV5-1
DNA: TGCGCCAGCAGCTTGGGGGGACAGGCGAACACCGGGGAGCTGTTTTTT
CDR3: CASSLGGQANTGELFF

J: TRBJ2-1
size: many
D: -
V: TRBV7-3
DNA: TGTGCCAGCAGCTTAAGCGGACCCACGGGCAATGAGCAGTTCTTC
CDR3: CASSLSGPTGNEQFF

J: TRBJ2-7
size: many
D: TRBD1
V: TRBV4-1
DNA: TGCGCCAGCACAGGGGGAGAGGTAAACGAGCAGTACTTC
CDR3: CASTGGEVNEQYF

J: TRBJ2-3
size: many
D: TRBD2
V: TRBV7-3
DNA: TGTGCCAGCAGCAGAGGACTAGAGGGTGATACGCAGTATTTT
CDR3: CASSRGLEGDTQYF

J: TRBJ2-7
size: many
D: -
V: TRBV6-1
DNA: TGTGCCAGCCATCCCGGGCCCACATACGAGCAGTACTTC
CDR3: CASHPGPTYEQYF

J: TRBJ1-2
size: -
D: -
V: TRBV14
DNA: TGTGCCAGCGGCCAAGACCATTGGGCGAACTATGGCTACACCTTC
CDR3: CASGQDHWANYGYTF

J: TRBJ2-7
size: -
D: TRBD2
V: TRBV20-1
DNA: TGCAGTGCTAGAGTGGGGGCTAGCGGGATAAAATCCTACGAGCAGTACTTC
CDR3: CSARVGASGIKSYEQYF

J: TRBJ2-2
size: many
D: TRBD2
V: TRBV12-3/TRBV12-4
DNA: TGTGCCAGCAGCGGACTAGCGGGAGCATTCGGGGAGCTGTTTTTT
CDR3: CASSGLAGAFGELFF

J: TRBJ2-3
size: many
D: TRBD1
V: TRBV12-3/TRBV12-4
DNA: TGTGCCAGCATTACTCTGACAGGGCCTCGAGGAGATACGCAGTATTTT
CDR3: CASITLTGPRGDTQYF

J: TRBJ2-3
size: many
D: -
V: TRBV6-1
DNA: TGTGCCAGCAGTTTGAGAGTTAACACAGATACGCAGTATTTT
CDR3: CASSLRVNTDTQYF

J: TRBJ2-5
size: -
D: TRBD2
V: TRBV5-1
DNA: TGCGCCAGCAGCTTGGCCGGGCGGGAGCTGTTAAGGACCCAGTACTTC
CDR3: CASSLAGRELLRTQYF

J: TRBJ1-2
size: many
D: TRBD1
V: TRBV12-3/TRBV12-4
DNA: TGTGCCAGCAGCCCCGCGGGACAGTATGGCTACACCTTC
CDR3: CASSPAGQYGYTF

J: TRBJ2-1
size: -
D: TRBD2
V: TRBV7-2
DNA: TGTGCCAGCAGATGGAGCGGTGGGAGGGTGAATGAGCAGTTCTTC
CDR3: CASRWSGGRVNEQFF

J: TRBJ2-7
size: many
D: -
V: TRBV12-3/TRBV12-4
DNA: TGTGCCAGCAGTTTTGGGACCTACTACGAGCAGTACTTC
CDR3: CASSFGTYYEQYF

J: TRBJ1-3
size: many
D: TRBD1
V: TRBV10-3
DNA: TGTGCCACAGCAACAGGGGCTGGAAACACCATATATTTT
CDR3: CATATGAGNTIYF

J: TRBJ2-4
size: many
D: -
V: TRBV5-6
DNA: TGTGCCAGCAGCTTGGCCTTGGGGGCCTTGGCCAAAAACATTCAGTACTTC
CDR3: CASSLALGALAKNIQYF

J: TRBJ1-5
size: many
D: -
V: TRBV28
DNA: TGTGCCAGCAGCCCTTCGAATGGGCTCCACAATCAGCCCCAGCATTTT
CDR3: CASSPSNGLHNQPQHF

J: TRBJ2-3
size: many
D: -
V: TRBV20-1
DNA: TGCAGTGCACTGACACTTAGCACAGATACGCAGTATTTT
CDR3: CSALTLSTDTQYF

J: TRBJ2-7
size: few
D: -
V: TRBV29-1
DNA: TGCAGCGTTGAAGGGAGGGCCACGGGAGAGCAGTACTTC
CDR3: CSVEGRATGEQYF